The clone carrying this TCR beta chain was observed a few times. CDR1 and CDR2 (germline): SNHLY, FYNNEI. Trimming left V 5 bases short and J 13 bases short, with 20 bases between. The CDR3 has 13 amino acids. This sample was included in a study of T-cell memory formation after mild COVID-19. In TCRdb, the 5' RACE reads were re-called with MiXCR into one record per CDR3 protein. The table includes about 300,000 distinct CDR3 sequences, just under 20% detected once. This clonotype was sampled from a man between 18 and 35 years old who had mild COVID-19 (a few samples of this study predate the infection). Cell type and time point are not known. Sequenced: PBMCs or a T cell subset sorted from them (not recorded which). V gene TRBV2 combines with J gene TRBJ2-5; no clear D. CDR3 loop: CASSPGSTHSLYF. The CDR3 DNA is TGTGCCAGCAGTCCAGGCAGCACCCATAGTCTGTACTTC.